The clone carrying this TCR beta chain was picked up a small number of times. What it binds is not known. This entry belongs to a study of T cell responses to AZD1222 COVID-19 vaccine. Overall study findings and caveats: Only after the peak T cell response were repertoires sampled. CD4 TCRs associated with vaccination spanned spike, dominating at 160-218 and 743-854. Spike-specific TCR repertoires showed rising breadth and depth after two AZD1222 doses.

The CDR3 is made up of 17 amino acids. Germline lookup yields CDR1 SGHTA and CDR2 FQGTGA. The V and J ends lost 5 bases and 6 bases, in that order; junction bases with no gene match: 14. Method: immunoSEQ multiplex PCR; TCRdb's copy keeps in-frame clones and lacks some. This table has 250,000 to 300,000 clones, almost 95% appearing once. The V gene is TRBV7-3, the J gene TRBJ2-1; 9 bases agree with TRBD2. The TCR was taken from an adult who received the AZD1222 COVID-19 vaccine. The sample in question was peripheral blood, obtained 28 days after the second AZD1222 dose. CDR3 DNA: TGTGCCAGCAGCCCGGGGCCATTGGCGGGAGGGCGCAATGAGCAGTTCTTC. It translates to CASSPGPLAGGRNEQFF.